A selection of T cell receptor beta chains follows, all from one sample in a study of immune heterogeneity within non-small cell lung tumors. TCRdb re-called the multiplex PCR reads through MiXCR, storing one row per CDR3 protein. The table records under 25,000 distinct CDR3 sequences, roughly 29% of them present only once. The material sequenced was lung tumor tissue. These receptors were taken from a middle-aged man with non-small cell lung cancer. Each CDR3 is given with its conserved first and last residue. The order of the fields is V gene, clone size, D gene, J gene, CDR3 DNA, CDR3 protein. The D gene is left open where the match is weak. Expanded clones are given a class, and other clones once, few, many or no size at all.

v_gene: TRBV12-3/TRBV12-4
abundance: .
d_gene: .
j_gene: TRBJ1-5
CDR3nt: TGTGCCAGCAGGTCCTCGGGTAGCAATCAGCCCCAGCATTTT
CDR3aa: CASRSSGSNQPQHF

v_gene: TRBV19
abundance: medium-sized
d_gene: .
j_gene: TRBJ1-1
CDR3nt: TGTGCCAGTTCTAGAGGAACAGGGTCAAGGAACACTGAAGCTTTCTTT
CDR3aa: CASSRGTGSRNTEAFF

v_gene: TRBV30
abundance: .
d_gene: .
j_gene: TRBJ2-3
CDR3nt: TGTGCCTGGAGTCGGACGGACACAGATACGCAGTATTTT
CDR3aa: CAWSRTDTDTQYF

v_gene: TRBV29-1
abundance: many
d_gene: TRBD2
j_gene: TRBJ2-7
CDR3nt: TGCAGCGTTGGTGGCACTAGCGGGAGGGCCGTATACGAGCAGTACTTC
CDR3aa: CSVGGTSGRAVYEQYF

v_gene: TRBV24-1
abundance: medium-sized
d_gene: .
j_gene: TRBJ2-3
CDR3nt: TGTGCCACCAGTGAGGTAGGAAAAAATACGCAGTATTTT
CDR3aa: CATSEVGKNTQYF

v_gene: TRBV10-3
abundance: few
d_gene: .
j_gene: TRBJ1-5
CDR3nt: TGTGCCATCAGTGAGTCATGGAGTCAGGGCCCCGATCAGCCCCAGCATTTT
CDR3aa: CAISESWSQGPDQPQHF

v_gene: TRBV6-1
abundance: many
d_gene: TRBD1
j_gene: TRBJ2-7
CDR3nt: TGTGCCAGCAGGAAGGACAGGGGGCGGCTCGAGCAGTACTTC
CDR3aa: CASRKDRGRLEQYF

v_gene: TRBV27
abundance: medium-sized
d_gene: TRBD2
j_gene: TRBJ2-7
CDR3nt: TGTGCCAGCAGTGGCGGGAGAACATTTTCTGACGAGCAGTACTTC
CDR3aa: CASSGGRTFSDEQYF

v_gene: TRBV7-2
abundance: few
d_gene: .
j_gene: TRBJ2-3
CDR3nt: TGTGCCAGCCGTTCATGGGGCGGGGAGACAATTTACACAGATACGCAGTATTTT
CDR3aa: CASRSWGGETIYTDTQYF

v_gene: TRBV30
abundance: few
d_gene: .
j_gene: TRBJ2-5
CDR3nt: TGTGCCTGGAGTGGGACTACTCAGCAGACCCAGTACTTC
CDR3aa: CAWSGTTQQTQYF